This TCR beta chain was sequenced for a study of high-grade serous ovarian cancer treatment subgroups. Study-level findings and limits: Higher neoantigen levels went with greater TCR clonal relatedness.

This clone was counted between two and nine times. No antigen is known for it. Repertoires were generated with immunoSEQ multiplex PCR, while TCRdb's copy carries only in-frame clones and drops some. Of under 8,000 clones listed, under 80% are singletons. Tumor tissue was taken before any definitive surgery or chemotherapy was given. Sequenced sample: tumor tissue. This clonotype originated in a human donor with high-grade serous ovarian cancer.

In nucleotides, the CDR3 is TGTGCCTGGACCCAGGATAGCAATCAGCCCCAGCATTTT. It yields the protein CAWTQDSNQPQHF. The V gene is TRBV30, the J gene TRBJ1-5; D remains ambiguous. V lost 4 bases and J 0 bases, leaving 7 bases between the germline ends. The length of the CDR3 is 13 residues. The germline CDR1 and CDR2 sequences are GTSNPN and SVGIG (reference sequence).